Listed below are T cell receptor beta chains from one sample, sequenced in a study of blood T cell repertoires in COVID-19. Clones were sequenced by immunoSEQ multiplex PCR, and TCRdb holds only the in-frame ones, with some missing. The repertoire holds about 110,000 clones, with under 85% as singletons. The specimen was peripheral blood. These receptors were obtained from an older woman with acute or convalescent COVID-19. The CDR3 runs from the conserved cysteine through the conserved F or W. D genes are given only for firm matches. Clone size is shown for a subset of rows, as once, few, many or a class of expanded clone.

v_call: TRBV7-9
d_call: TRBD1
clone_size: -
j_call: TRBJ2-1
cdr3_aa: CASNPGQGGINEQFF
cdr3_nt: TGTGCCAGCAACCCGGGACAGGGGGGGATCAATGAGCAGTTCTTC

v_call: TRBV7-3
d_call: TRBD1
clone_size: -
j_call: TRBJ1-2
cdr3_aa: CASSLQGGESYGYTF
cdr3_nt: TGTGCCAGCAGCTTACAAGGGGGCGAGAGCTATGGCTACACCTTC

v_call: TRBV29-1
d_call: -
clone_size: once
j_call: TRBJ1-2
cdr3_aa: CSVEGWGGGLSSGYTF
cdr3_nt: TGCAGCGTTGAAGGTTGGGGAGGCGGCCTCTCGAGCGGCTACACCTTC

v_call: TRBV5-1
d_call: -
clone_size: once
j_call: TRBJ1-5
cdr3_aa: CASSLGGSSNQPQHF
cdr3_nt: TGCGCCAGCAGCTTGGGAGGCTCTAGCAATCAGCCCCAGCATTTT

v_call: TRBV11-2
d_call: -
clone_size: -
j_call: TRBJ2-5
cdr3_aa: CASSSVGGEQETQYF
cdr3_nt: TGTGCCAGCAGCTCGGTTGGCGGGGAACAAGAGACCCAGTACTTC

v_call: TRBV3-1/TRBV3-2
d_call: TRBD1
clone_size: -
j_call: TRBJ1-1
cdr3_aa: CASSAHGTGGVAFF
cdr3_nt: TGTGCCAGCAGCGCACACGGGACAGGGGGCGTAGCTTTCTTT

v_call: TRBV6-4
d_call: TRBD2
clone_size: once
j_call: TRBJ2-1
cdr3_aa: CASSDGAGVNEQFF
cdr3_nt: TGTGCCAGCAGTGACGGCGCGGGGGTCAATGAGCAGTTCTTC

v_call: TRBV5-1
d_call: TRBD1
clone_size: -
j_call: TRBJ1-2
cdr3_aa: CASSLGSVQGAGYTF
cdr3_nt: TGCGCCAGCAGCTTGGGTAGTGTTCAGGGGGCTGGCTACACCTTC

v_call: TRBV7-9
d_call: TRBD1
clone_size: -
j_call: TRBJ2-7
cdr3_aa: CASSPPTGSGEQYF
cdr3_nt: TGTGCCAGCAGCCCTCCGACAGGGTCGGGGGAGCAGTACTTC

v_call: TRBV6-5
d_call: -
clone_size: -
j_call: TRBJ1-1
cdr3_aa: CASSYDRWVNTEAFF
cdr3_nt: TGTGCCAGCAGTTACGACAGGTGGGTGAACACTGAAGCTTTCTTT

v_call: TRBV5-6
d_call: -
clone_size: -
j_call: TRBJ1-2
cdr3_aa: CASSVGTGIFHTF
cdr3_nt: -

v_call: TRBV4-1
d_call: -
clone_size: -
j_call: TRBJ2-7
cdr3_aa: CASSQEGRPDYEQYF
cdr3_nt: TGCGCCAGCAGCCAAGAAGGGAGGCCAGATTACGAGCAGTACTTC

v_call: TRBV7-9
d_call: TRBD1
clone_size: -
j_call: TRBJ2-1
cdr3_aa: CASSFGQGSFNEQFF
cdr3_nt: TGTGCCAGCAGCTTTGGACAGGGGAGTTTCAATGAGCAGTTCTTC

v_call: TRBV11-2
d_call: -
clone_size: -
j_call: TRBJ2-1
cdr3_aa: CASSLAGLGRDEQFF
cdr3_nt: TGTGCCAGCAGCTTGGCAGGCCTGGGCAGGGATGAGCAGTTCTTC

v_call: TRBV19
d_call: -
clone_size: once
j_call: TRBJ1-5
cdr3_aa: CATGQSSNQPQHF
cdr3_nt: TGTGCCACTGGACAGTCTAGTAATCAGCCCCAGCATTTT

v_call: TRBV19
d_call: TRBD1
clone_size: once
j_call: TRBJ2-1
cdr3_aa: CASSPGQGSNEQFF
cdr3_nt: TGTGCCAGTAGCCCGGGACAGGGGAGCAATGAGCAGTTCTTC

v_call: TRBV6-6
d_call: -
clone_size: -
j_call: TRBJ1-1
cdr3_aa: CASRGRGNTEAFF
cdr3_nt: TGTGCCAGCAGAGGCAGGGGCAACACTGAAGCTTTCTTT

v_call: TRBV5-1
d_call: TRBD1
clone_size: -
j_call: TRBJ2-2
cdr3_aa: CASSLELWTGLAGELFF
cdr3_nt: TGCGCCAGCAGCTTGGAACTGTGGACAGGGCTCGCCGGGGAGCTGTTTTTT

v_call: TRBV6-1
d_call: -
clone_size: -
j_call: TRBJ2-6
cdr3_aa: CASSEALQGIVHGANVLTF
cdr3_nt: TGTGCCAGCAGTGAAGCGCTTCAGGGTATCGTCCATGGGGCCAACGTCCTGACTTTC

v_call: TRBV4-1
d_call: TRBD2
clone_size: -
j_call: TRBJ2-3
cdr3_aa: CASSQVAGGLSGTDTQYF
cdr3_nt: TGCGCCAGCAGCCAAGTAGCGGGGGGGCTGAGCGGCACAGATACGCAGTATTTT

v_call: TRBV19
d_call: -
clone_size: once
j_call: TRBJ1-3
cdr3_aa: CASSTGTTGNTIYF
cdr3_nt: TGTGCCAGTAGTACAGGGACAACTGGAAACACCATATATTTT

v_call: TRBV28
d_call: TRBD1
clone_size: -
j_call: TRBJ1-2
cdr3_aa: CASTFPLWTGKEGYTF
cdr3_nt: TGTGCCAGCACTTTCCCTCTCTGGACAGGAAAAGAAGGCTACACCTTC

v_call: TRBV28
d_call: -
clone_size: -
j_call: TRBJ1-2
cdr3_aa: CASSSFVGGYTF
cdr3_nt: TGTGCCAGCAGTTCATTTGTCGGGGGCTACACCTTC

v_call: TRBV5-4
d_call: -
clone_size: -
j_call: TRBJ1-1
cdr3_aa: CASSLWEVNTEAFF
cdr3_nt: TGTGCCAGCAGCTTGTGGGAGGTGAACACTGAAGCTTTCTTT

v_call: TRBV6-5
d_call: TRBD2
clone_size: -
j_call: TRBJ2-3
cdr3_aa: CASRASGGDTQYF
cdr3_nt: TGTGCCAGCAGGGCTAGCGGCGGAGATACGCAGTATTTT

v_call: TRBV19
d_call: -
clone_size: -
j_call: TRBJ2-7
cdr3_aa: CASGKGDLYEQYF
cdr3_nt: TGTGCCAGTGGCAAGGGGGACCTCTACGAGCAGTACTTC

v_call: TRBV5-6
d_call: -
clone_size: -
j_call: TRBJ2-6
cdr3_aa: CASSFDSSSGANVLTF
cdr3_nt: TGTGCCAGCAGCTTTGACAGTAGCTCTGGGGCCAACGTCCTGACTTTC

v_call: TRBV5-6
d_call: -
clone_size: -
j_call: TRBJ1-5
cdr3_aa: CASSLSGYSNQPQHF
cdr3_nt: TGTGCCAGCAGCTTGTCAGGGTATAGCAATCAGCCCCAGCATTTT

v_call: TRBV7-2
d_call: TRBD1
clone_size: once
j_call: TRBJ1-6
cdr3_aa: CASSPGQVTSPLHF
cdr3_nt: TGTGCCAGCAGCCCGGGACAGGTAACATCACCCCTCCACTTT

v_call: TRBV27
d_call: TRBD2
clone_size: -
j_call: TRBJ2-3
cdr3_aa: CATNQSAGEQLDTQYF
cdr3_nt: TGTGCCACCAATCAGTCCGCGGGAGAGCAATTAGATACGCAGTATTTT

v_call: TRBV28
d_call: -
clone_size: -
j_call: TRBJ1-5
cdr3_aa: CASSLSSGDYQPQHF
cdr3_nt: TGTGCCAGCAGTTTATCATCGGGGGATTATCAGCCCCAGCATTTT

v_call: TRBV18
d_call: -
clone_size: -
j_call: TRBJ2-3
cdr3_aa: CASSPDSRDTQYF
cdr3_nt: TGTGCCAGCTCACCGGACAGTCGCGATACGCAGTATTTT

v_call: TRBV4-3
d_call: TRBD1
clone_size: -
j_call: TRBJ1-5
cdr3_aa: CASSQGQGAGQPQHF
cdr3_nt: TGCGCCAGCAGCCAAGGACAGGGGGCTGGTCAGCCCCAGCATTTT

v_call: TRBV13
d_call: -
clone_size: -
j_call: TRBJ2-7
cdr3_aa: CASSLRRGGYEQYF
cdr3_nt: TGTGCCAGCAGCTTAAGGAGGGGGGGTTACGAGCAGTACTTC

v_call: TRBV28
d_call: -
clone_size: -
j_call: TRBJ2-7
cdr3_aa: CASRKGIDEQYF
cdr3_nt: TGTGCCAGCAGAAAGGGGATCGACGAGCAGTACTTC

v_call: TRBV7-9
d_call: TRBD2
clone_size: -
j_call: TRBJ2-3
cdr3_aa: CASSLWPGGQEDTQYF
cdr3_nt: TGTGCCAGCAGCTTGTGGCCGGGGGGGCAAGAAGATACGCAGTATTTT

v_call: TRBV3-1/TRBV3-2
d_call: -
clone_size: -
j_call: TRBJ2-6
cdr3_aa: CASSQVTGRSGANVLTF
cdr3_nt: TGTGCCAGCAGCCAAGTTACAGGACGCTCTGGGGCCAACGTCCTGACTTTC

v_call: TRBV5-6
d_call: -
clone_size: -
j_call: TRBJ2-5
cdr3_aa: CASSLARRQTQYF
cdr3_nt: TGTGCCAGCAGCTTGGCACGGAGGCAGACCCAGTACTTC

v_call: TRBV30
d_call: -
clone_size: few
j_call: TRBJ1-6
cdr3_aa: CAWSVPRVQYNSPLHF
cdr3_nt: TGTGCCTGGAGTGTACCCAGGGTGCAGTATAATTCACCCCTCCACTTT

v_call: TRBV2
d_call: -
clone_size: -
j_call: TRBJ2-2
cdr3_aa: CASSGRGRNTGELFF
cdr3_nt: TGTGCCAGCTCGGGGAGAGGGCGAAACACCGGGGAGCTGTTTTTT

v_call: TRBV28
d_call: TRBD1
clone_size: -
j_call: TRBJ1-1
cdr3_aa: CASRKTTGGFPEAFF
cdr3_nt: TGTGCCAGCAGGAAGACGACAGGGGGTTTCCCCGAAGCTTTCTTT

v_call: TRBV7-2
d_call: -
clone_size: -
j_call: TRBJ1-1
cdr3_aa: CASSQESSGTEAFF
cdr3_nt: TGTGCCAGCAGCCAAGAATCATCGGGCACTGAAGCTTTCTTT

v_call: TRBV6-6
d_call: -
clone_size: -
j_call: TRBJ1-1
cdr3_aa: CASILTAGRTEAFF
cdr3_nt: TGTGCCAGCATTCTTACAGCCGGGAGGACTGAAGCTTTCTTT

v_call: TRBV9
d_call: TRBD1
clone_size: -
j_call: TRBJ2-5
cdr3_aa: CASSVTGGETQYF
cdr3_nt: TGTGCCAGCAGCGTCACAGGGGGAGAGACCCAGTACTTC

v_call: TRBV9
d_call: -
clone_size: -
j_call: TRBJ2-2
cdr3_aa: CASSVDARVGGELFF
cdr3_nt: TGTGCCAGCAGCGTAGATGCCCGGGTGGGCGGGGAGCTGTTTTTT

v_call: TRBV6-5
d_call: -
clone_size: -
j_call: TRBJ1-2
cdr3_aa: CASTESAGNYGYTF
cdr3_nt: TGTGCCAGCACCGAAAGCGCAGGGAACTATGGCTACACCTTC

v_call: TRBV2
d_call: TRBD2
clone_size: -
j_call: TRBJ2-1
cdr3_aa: CASSGLAGINEQFF
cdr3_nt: TGTGCCAGCAGTGGCCTAGCGGGAATCAATGAGCAGTTCTTC

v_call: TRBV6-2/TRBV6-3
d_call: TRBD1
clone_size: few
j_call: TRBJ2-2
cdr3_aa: CASSYGAGGFKTGELFF
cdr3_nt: TGTGCCAGCAGTTACGGGGCAGGGGGCTTTAAAACCGGGGAGCTGTTTTTT

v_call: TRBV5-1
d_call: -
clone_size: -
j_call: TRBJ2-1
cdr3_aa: CASSLGQTYNEQFF
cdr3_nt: TGCGCCAGCAGCTTGGGGCAGACCTACAATGAGCAGTTCTTC

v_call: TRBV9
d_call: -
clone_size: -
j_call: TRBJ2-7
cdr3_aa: CASSADGTTGSEQYF
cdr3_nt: TGTGCCAGCAGCGCAGACGGCACTACAGGGAGCGAGCAGTACTTC

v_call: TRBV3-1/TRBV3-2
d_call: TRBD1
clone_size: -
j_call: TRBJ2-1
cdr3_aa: CASRHSDRGLGIRSYNEQFF
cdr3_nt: TGTGCCAGCAGACATTCGGACAGGGGGCTCGGGATACGGTCCTACAATGAGCAGTTCTTC

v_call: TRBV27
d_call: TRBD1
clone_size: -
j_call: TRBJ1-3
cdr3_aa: CASSYLTGENLVGNTIYF
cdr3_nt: TGTGCCAGCAGTTACCTGACAGGGGAGAATTTAGTGGGAAACACCATATATTTT